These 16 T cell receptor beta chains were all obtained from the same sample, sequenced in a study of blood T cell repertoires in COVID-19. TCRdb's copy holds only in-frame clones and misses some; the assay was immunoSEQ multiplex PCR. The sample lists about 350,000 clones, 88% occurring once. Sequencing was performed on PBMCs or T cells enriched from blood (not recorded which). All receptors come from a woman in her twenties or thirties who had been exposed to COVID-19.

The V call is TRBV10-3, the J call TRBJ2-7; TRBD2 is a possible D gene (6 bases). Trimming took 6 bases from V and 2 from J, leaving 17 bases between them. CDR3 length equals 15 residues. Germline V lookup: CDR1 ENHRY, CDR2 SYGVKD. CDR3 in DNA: TGTGCCATCAGCGAACCCGGGACTGATACCTACGAGCAGTACTTC. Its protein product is CAISEPGTDTYEQYF.

CDR3: CASSELGTSKYF. Written as DNA, the CDR3 is TGTGCCAGCAGTGAACTCGGGACTAGCAAGTACTTC. This chain joins TRBV2 and TRBJ2-5, with TRBD2 matching 9 bases. After removal of 2 bases from V and 12 bases from J, the junction contained 4 bases not matched to a gene. The CDR3 runs to 12 residues. Germline V CDR1 and CDR2: SNHLY, FYNNEI. Using reference TRBV2 and TRBJ2-5 for the parts outside the CDR3, the full variable domain is EPEVTQTPSHQVTQMGQEVILRCVPISNHLYFYWYRQILGQKVEFLVSFYNNEISEKSEIFDDQFSVERPDGSNFTLKIRSTKLEDSAMYFCASSELGTSKYFGPGTRLLVL.

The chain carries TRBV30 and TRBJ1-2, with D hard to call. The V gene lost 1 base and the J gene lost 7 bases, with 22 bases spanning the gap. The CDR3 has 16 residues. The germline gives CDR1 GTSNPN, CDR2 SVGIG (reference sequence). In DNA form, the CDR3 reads TGTGCCTGGAGTGGACCAAAGGCAGGCCTGTTAAGTGGCTACACCTTC. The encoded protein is CAWSGPKAGLLSGYTF. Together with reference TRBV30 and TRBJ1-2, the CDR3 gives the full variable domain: SQTIHQWPATLVQPVGSPLSLECTVEGTSNPNLYWYRQAAGRGLQLLFYSVGIGQISSEVPQNLSASRPQDRQFILSSKKLLLSDSGFYLCAWSGPKAGLLSGYTFGSGTRLTVV.

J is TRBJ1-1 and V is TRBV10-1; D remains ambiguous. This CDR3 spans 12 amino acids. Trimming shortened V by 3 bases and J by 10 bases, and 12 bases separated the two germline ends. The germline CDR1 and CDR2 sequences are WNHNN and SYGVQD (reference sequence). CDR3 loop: CASSDPQVGAFF. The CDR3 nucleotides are TGCGCCAGCAGTGATCCGCAGGTCGGAGCTTTCTTT.

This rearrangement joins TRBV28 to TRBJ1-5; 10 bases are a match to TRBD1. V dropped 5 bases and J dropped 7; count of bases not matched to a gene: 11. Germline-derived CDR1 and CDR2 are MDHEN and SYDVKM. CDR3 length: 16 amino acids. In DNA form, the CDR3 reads TGTGCCAGCAGTGCCTGGGACAGGGGAAGGGGGCAGCCCCAGCATTTT. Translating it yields CASSAWDRGRGQPQHF.

CDR3 protein: CASSQKYLADFYNEQFF. The CDR3 nucleotides read TGCGCCAGCAGCCAAAAATACCTAGCGGATTTCTACAATGAGCAGTTCTTC. This chain connects TRBV4-1 to TRBJ2-1, with 7 bases identical to TRBD2. Unmatched junction bases numbered 10, after V lost 2 bases and J lost 3 bases. Germline V lookup: CDR1 MGHRA, CDR2 YSYEKL. The CDR3 contains 17 residues.

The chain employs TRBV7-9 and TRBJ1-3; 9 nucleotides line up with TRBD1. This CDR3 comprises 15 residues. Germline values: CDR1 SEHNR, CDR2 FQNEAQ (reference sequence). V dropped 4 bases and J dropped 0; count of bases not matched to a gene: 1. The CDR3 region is CASSSDRGSGNTIYF. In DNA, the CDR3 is TGTGCCAGCAGCTCGGACAGGGGCTCTGGAAACACCATATATTTT.

In nucleotides, the CDR3 is TGTGCCAGCAGCGTGCTCTTGGGGGCGGGCACTGAAGCTTTCTTT. Residues: CASSVLLGAGTEAFF. The chain is built from TRBV9 and TRBJ1-1, with D possibly matching TRBD1 (6 bases). V was pared by 2 bases and J by 4 bases, with 15 bases between. The CDR3 contains 15 residues. Per the germline V gene, CDR1 is SGDLS and CDR2 is YYNGEE.

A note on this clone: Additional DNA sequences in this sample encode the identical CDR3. The CDR3: CASSQGLASYEQYF. As DNA, the CDR3 is TGCGCCAGCAGCCAAGGACTAGCGAGCTACGAGCAGTACTTC. The chain is built from TRBV4-1 and TRBJ2-7; 8 bases are shared with TRBD2. Germline V gene data show CDR1 as MGHRA and CDR2 as YSYEKL. The CDR3 consists of 14 residues. The junction had 2 bases not matched to a gene; V was cut back by 1 base and J by 3 bases.

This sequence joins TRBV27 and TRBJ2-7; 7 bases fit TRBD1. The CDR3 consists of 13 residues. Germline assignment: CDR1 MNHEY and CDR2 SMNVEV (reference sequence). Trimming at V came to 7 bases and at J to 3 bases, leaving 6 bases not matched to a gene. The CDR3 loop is CASKGTALYEQYF. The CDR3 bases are TGTGCCAGCAAAGGGACAGCCCTCTACGAGCAGTACTTC.

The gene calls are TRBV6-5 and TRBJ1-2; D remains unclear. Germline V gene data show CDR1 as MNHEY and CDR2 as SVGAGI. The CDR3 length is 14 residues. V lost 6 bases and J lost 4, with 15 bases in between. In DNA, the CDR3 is TGTGCCAGCAGCGGTGGGGAGGTCTTCTATGGCTACACCTTC. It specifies CASSGGEVFYGYTF.

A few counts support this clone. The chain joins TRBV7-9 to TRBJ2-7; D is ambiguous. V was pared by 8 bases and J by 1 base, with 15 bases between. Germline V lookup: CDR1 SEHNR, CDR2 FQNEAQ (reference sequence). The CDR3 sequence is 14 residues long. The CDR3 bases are TGTGCCAGCTCATTTCTAAGCCCTTCCTACGAGCAGTACTTC. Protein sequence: CASSFLSPSYEQYF. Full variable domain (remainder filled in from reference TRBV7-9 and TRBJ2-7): DTGVSQNPRHKITKRGQNVTFRCDPISEHNRLYWYRQTLGQGPEFLTYFQNEAQLEKSRLLSDRFSAERPKGSFSTLEIQRTEQGDSAMYLCASSFLSPSYEQYFGPGTRLTVT.

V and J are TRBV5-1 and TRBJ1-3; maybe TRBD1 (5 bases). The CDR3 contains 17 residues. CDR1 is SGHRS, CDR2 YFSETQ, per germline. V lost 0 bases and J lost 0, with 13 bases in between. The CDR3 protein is CASSLAPQGGSGNTIYF. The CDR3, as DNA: TGCGCCAGCAGCTTGGCCCCCCAGGGCGGCTCTGGAAACACCATATATTTT. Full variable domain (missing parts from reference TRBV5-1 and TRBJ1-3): KAGVTQTPRYLIKTRGQQVTLSCSPISGHRSVSWYQQTPGQGLQFLFEYFSETQRNKGNFPGRFSGRQFSNSRSEMNVSTLELGDSALYLCASSLAPQGGSGNTIYFGEGSWLTVV.

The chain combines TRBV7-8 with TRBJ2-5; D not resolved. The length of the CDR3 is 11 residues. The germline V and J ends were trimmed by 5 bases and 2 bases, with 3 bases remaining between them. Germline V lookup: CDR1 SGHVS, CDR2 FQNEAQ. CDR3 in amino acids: CASSPQETQYF. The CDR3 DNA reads TGTGCCAGCAGCCCGCAAGAGACCCAGTACTTC.

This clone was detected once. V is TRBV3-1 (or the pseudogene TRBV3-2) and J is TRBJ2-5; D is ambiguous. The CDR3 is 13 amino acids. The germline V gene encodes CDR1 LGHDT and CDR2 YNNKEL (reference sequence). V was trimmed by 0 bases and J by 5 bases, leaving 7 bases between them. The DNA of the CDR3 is TGTGCCAGCAGCCAAGATTCCGTCGAGACCCAGTACTTC. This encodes CASSQDSVETQYF.

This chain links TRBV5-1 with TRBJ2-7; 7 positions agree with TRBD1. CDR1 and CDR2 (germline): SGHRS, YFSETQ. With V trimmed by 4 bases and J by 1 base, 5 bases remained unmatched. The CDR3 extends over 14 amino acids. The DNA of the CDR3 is TGCGCCAGCAGCCTGGGACAGACTTCCTACGAGCAGTACTTC. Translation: CASSLGQTSYEQYF. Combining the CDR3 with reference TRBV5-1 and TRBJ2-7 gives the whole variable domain KAGVTQTPRYLIKTRGQQVTLSCSPISGHRSVSWYQQTPGQGLQFLFEYFSETQRNKGNFPGRFSGRQFSNSRSEMNVSTLELGDSALYLCASSLGQTSYEQYFGPGTRLTVT.